Following are 4 T cell receptor beta chains from one sample sequenced in a study of blood T cell repertoires in COVID-19. The repertoire was sequenced with immunoSEQ multiplex PCR; TCRdb's copy has only in-frame clones and lacks some. Among around 340,000 clones listed, 65% to 85% were seen once. Sequencing used peripheral blood. The receptors were sampled from a man aged 30 to 39 with active or convalescent COVID-19.

This rearrangement joins TRBV7-8 to TRBJ2-1, with D possibly being TRBD2 (6 bases). With 5 bases removed from V and 8 bases from J, the gap between germline ends came to 13 bases. The CDR3 runs to 13 residues. Germline V gene data show CDR1 as SGHVS and CDR2 as FQNEAQ. CDR3 sequence reads: CASSAPPSDEQFF. The CDR3 bases are TGTGCCAGCAGCGCACCCCCTAGCGATGAGCAGTTCTTC. The variable domain in full, with the rest retrieved from reference TRBV7-8 and TRBJ2-1, is GAGVSQSPRYKVAKRGQDVALRCDPISGHVSLFWYQQALGQGPEFLTYFQNEAQLDKSGLPSDRFFAERPEGSVSTLKIQRTQQEDSAVYLCASSAPPSDEQFFGPGTRLTVL.

CDR3 bases: TGTGCCAGCAGCTCCGGACTTCTTAGCTCCTACAATGAGCAGTTCTTC. Its translation is CASSSGLLSSYNEQFF. The genes are TRBV7-8 and TRBJ2-1; perhaps TRBD2 as D (5 bases). The ends were cut back, 4 bases at V and 0 bases at J, with 13 bases in the middle. CDR3 length: 16 amino acids. In germline, CDR1 is SGHVS, CDR2 FQNEAQ. The full variable domain, in which reference TRBV7-8 and TRBJ2-1 provide the parts outside the CDR3, is GAGVSQSPRYKVAKRGQDVALRCDPISGHVSLFWYQQALGQGPEFLTYFQNEAQLDKSGLPSDRFFAERPEGSVSTLKIQRTQQEDSAVYLCASSSGLLSSYNEQFFGPGTRLTVL.

This chain connects TRBV5-1 to TRBJ2-3, with 9 bases matching TRBD1. V trimming: 5 bases; J trimming: 3 bases; junction bases outside the gene matches: 10. The CDR3 consists of 16 residues. CDR1 is SGHRS and CDR2 is YFSETQ in the germline V gene. The CDR3 sequence is CASRPAGGTGTDTQYF. CDR3 nucleotides: TGCGCCAGCAGACCCGCGGGCGGGACAGGGACAGATACGCAGTATTTT. Looking up the rest from reference TRBV5-1 and TRBJ2-3 gives the full variable domain: KAGVTQTPRYLIKTRGQQVTLSCSPISGHRSVSWYQQTPGQGLQFLFEYFSETQRNKGNFPGRFSGRQFSNSRSEMNVSTLELGDSALYLCASRPAGGTGTDTQYFGPGTRLTVL.

The rearrangement uses TRBV6-5 and TRBJ1-2; D may be TRBD1 (6 bases). The CDR3 covers 15 residues. Germline V gives CDR1 MNHEY, CDR2 SVGAGI. V lost 7 bases, J lost 0 bases, and 15 bases lay in between. The CDR3 loop is CASIEQGPSNYGYTF. In DNA, the CDR3 is TGTGCCAGCATCGAACAGGGACCATCTAACTATGGCTACACCTTC.